This is a list of T cell receptor beta chains from one sample in a study of cytomegalovirus exposure and HLA in healthy donors. Clones were read by immunoSEQ multiplex PCR, and TCRdb kept only the in-frame ones, dropping some. The sample carries around 150,000 clones, 75% to 80% recorded once. The sample consisted of PBMCs. The source is a woman aged 25 to 39 in good health and CMV-seronegative. CDR3s include the opening cysteine and the closing phenylalanine or tryptophan. The order of the fields is CDR3 length, J gene, clone size, D gene, V gene, CDR3 DNA, CDR3 protein. D genes are given only for firm matches. Some rows mark clone size as missing; the rest say once, few, many or name a class of expanded clone.

>15|TRBJ1-5|NA|TRBD1|TRBV12-5
TGTGCTAGTGGTTTGGGACAGGGAGGCAATCAGCCCCAGCATTTT
CASGLGQGGNQPQHF
>14|TRBJ1-1|NA|TRBD1|TRBV19
TGTGCCAGTTCCCAGGGGGCAGCGAACACTGAAGCTTTCTTT
CASSQGAANTEAFF
>13|TRBJ1-1|once|NA|TRBV27
TGTGCCAGCAAGATGACAGCGAACACTGAAGCTTTCTTT
CASKMTANTEAFF
>14|TRBJ2-1|NA|NA|TRBV2
TGTGCCAGCGCTCCGGGACTTCGCCAGGATGAGCAGTTCTTC
CASAPGLRQDEQFF
>15|TRBJ2-1|NA|NA|TRBV6-1
TGTGCCAGCAGCCGGAATCCGGGGTCCTACAATGAGCAGTTCTTC
CASSRNPGSYNEQFF
>15|TRBJ2-1|NA|NA|TRBV6-4
TGTGCCAGCAGTCCCTCTGGACATTCCTACAATGAGCAGTTCTTC
CASSPSGHSYNEQFF
>15|TRBJ2-5|NA|NA|TRBV6-6
TGTGCCAGCAGTTACTCGACCAGGAGGGGAGAGACCCAGTACTTC
CASSYSTRRGETQYF
>15|TRBJ2-1|NA|NA|TRBV4-2
TGTGCCAGCAGCCAAGGGTGGACTCAACACAATGAGCAGTTCTTC
CASSQGWTQHNEQFF
>17|TRBJ1-1|NA|TRBD1|TRBV5-4
TGTGCCAGCAACCTAGGACAGGGGGTGAAAGAAAACACTGAAGCTTTCTTT
CASNLGQGVKENTEAFF
>17|TRBJ2-1|NA|TRBD2|TRBV5-1
TGCGCCAGCAGCCCCCGCCGCGGGGGAAACGCCGACAATGAGCAGTTCTTC
CASSPRRGGNADNEQFF
>16|TRBJ1-5|NA|NA|TRBV5-4
TGTGCCAGCAGCTCCCAGGGCGGGAAGAGCAATCAGCCCCAGCATTTT
CASSSQGGKSNQPQHF
>14|TRBJ2-1|once|TRBD1|TRBV2
TGTGCCAGCAGTGAAGCGCTTCAGGGGGATGAGCAGTTCTTC
CASSEALQGDEQFF
>17|TRBJ1-5|NA|NA|TRBV27
TGTGCCAGCAGCTCAAATGGGGGACCGCGGGGGTATCAGCCCCAGCATTTT
CASSSNGGPRGYQPQHF
>12|TRBJ1-5|once|NA|TRBV28
TGTGCCAGCAGTTCAGAGAGGAAGCCCCAGCATTTT
CASSSERKPQHF
>13|TRBJ1-1|NA|NA|TRBV7-8
TGTGCCAGCAAGACTTACAGGGCTACTGAAGCTTTCTTT
CASKTYRATEAFF
>15|TRBJ2-3|NA|TRBD2|TRBV10-3
TGTGCCATCAGCTTAGCGGGGGGTAGGGCAGATACGCAGTATTTT
CAISLAGGRADTQYF
>15|TRBJ2-5|NA|NA|TRBV5-1
TGCGCCAGCAGCTTGTTGACAGTTCCCCAAGAGACCCAGTACTTC
CASSLLTVPQETQYF
>14|TRBJ1-2|NA|TRBD1|TRBV6-1
TGTGCCAGCAGTGCCACCGGGACAGGGGATGGCTACACCTTC
CASSATGTGDGYTF
>15|TRBJ2-7|once|NA|TRBV28
TGTGCCAGCAATCCTGCGGGACAGCGTTACTACGAGCAGTACTTC
CASNPAGQRYYEQYF
>14|TRBJ1-5|NA|TRBD1|TRBV6-6
TGTGCCAGCAGGGAGACAGGGGACAATCAGCCCCAGCATTTT
CASRETGDNQPQHF
>14|TRBJ2-7|NA|TRBD1|TRBV5-4
TGTGCCAGCAGCCTAGGACAGGGGCGCGACGAGCAGTACTTC
CASSLGQGRDEQYF
>16|TRBJ1-5|NA|TRBD1|TRBV2
TGTGCCAGCAGGACAGGGGTTTCCAATAGCAATCAGCCCCAGCATTTT
CASRTGVSNSNQPQHF
>15|TRBJ2-1|NA|NA|TRBV18
TGTGCCAGCTCACTTCTCGGGGTCCGAGGGTATGAGCAGTTCTTC
CASSLLGVRGYEQFF
>14|TRBJ2-1|NA|NA|TRBV11-2
TGTGCCAGCAGCCCGGGAGGGGGCTTCGATGAGCAGTTCTTC
CASSPGGGFDEQFF
>13|TRBJ1-3|NA|TRBD1|TRBV28
TGTGCCAGTCTCAGGGGGCCTGGAAACACCATATATTTT
CASLRGPGNTIYF
>15|TRBJ2-7|NA|TRBD2|TRBV7-2
TGTGCCAGCAGCCGTGGGAGCGGGAGCTCCTACGAGCAGTACTTC
CASSRGSGSSYEQYF
>16|TRBJ2-2|once|NA|TRBV13
TGTGCCAGCAGCTTATCTAGCCGGGGTCTCACCGGGGAGCTGTTTTTT
CASSLSSRGLTGELFF
>16|TRBJ2-3|NA|NA|TRBV5-1
TGCGCCAGCAGCTCCCGACCAGGGAAAAGCATAGATACGCAGTATTTT
CASSSRPGKSIDTQYF
>14|TRBJ1-1|NA|TRBD1|TRBV2
TGTGCCAGCAGAGAACAGGGGCCCGCTCCTGAAGCTTTCTTT
CASREQGPAPEAFF
>14|TRBJ1-6|NA|TRBD1|TRBV30
TGTGCCTGGAATTCCCAGGGGGCCAATTCACCCCTCCACTTT
CAWNSQGANSPLHF
>14|TRBJ2-1|few|NA|TRBV25-1
TGTGCCAGCAGTGAATATACCGGGCAGGGGCTCCCGGTCTTC
CASSEYTGQGLPVF
>21|TRBJ2-3|NA|NA|TRBV21-1
TGTGCCAGCAGCAAAGTCAAGTGCGCTCCCAGACTAGCGGGGGAAACAGATACGCAGTATTTT
CASSKVKCAPRLAGETDTQYF
>14|TRBJ1-1|NA|TRBD1|TRBV6-1
TGTGCCAGCAGTGTGACAGGGGATACGGCTGAAGCTTTCTTT
CASSVTGDTAEAFF
>13|TRBJ1-6|NA|NA|TRBV27
TGTGCCAGCAGCCCTTCGTGGCATTCACCCCTCCACTTT
CASSPSWHSPLHF
>14|TRBJ2-7|NA|NA|TRBV10-1
TGCGCCAGCAGTGAGTCTGGCAGTTACTACGAGCAGTACTTC
CASSESGSYYEQYF
>13|TRBJ1-1|few|NA|TRBV19
TGTGCCAGTAATAGAGGGGGGAACACTGAAGCTTTCTTT
CASNRGGNTEAFF
>14|TRBJ1-2|NA|NA|TRBV7-6
TGTGCCAGCAGCCCCCCGGGGGGCGCCAGGGGCTACACCTTC
CASSPPGGARGYTF
>15|TRBJ2-7|NA|NA|TRBV5-6
TGTGCCAGCAGCTTGGTTTCGTCCAGGGTCGGCGAGCAGTACTTC
CASSLVSSRVGEQYF
>13|TRBJ1-2|NA|NA|TRBV6-1
TGTGCCAGCAGTCCCTCTCAGGCGGGTGGCTACACCTTC
CASSPSQAGGYTF
>14|TRBJ2-1|NA|NA|TRBV5-4
TGTGCCAGCAGCGCCCCCCAGGGGTACAATGAGCAGTTCTTC
CASSAPQGYNEQFF
>13|TRBJ2-7|NA|NA|TRBV5-5
TGTGCCAGCAGCTTAGGATCAGGCGACGAGCAGTACTTC
CASSLGSGDEQYF
>15|TRBJ1-4|once|NA|TRBV7-2
TGTGCCAGCAGCTACACGGGCCAGCGGGGGGAAAAACTGTTTTTT
CASSYTGQRGEKLFF
>16|TRBJ1-2|NA|TRBD1|TRBV5-4
TGTGCCAGCAGTAAGCCGGGACAGCCTTCTAACTATGGCTACACCTTC
CASSKPGQPSNYGYTF
>15|TRBJ2-1|NA|NA|TRBV6-5
TGTGCCAGCACGTATTTCTGGGGGGATGGGGGTGAGCAGTTCTTC
CASTYFWGDGGEQFF
>13|TRBJ2-5|once|NA|TRBV5-4
TGTGCCAGCAGCTTGGCTATCCAAGAGACCCAGTACTTC
CASSLAIQETQYF
>16|TRBJ1-4|NA|NA|TRBV19
TGTGCCAGTAGTATTGCCAGGAATCAATTTAATGAAAAACTGTTTTTT
CASSIARNQFNEKLFF
>14|TRBJ2-1|NA|NA|TRBV7-7
TGTGCTAGCAGCTTGACCTTCAGGGAAGATGAGCAGTTCTTC
CASSLTFREDEQFF
>14|TRBJ2-3|NA|TRBD2|TRBV5-1
TGCGCCAGCAGCCCAGGACTAGCGACAGATACGCAGTATTTT
CASSPGLATDTQYF